This T cell receptor (beta chain) was sequenced for a study of identical twins. TCRdb used MiXCR to reprocess the 5' RACE reads, holding one entry per CDR3 protein. The profile shows 500,000 or so distinct CDR3 sequences, about 20% of them singletons. The germline gives CDR1 SGHVS, CDR2 FNYEAQ. The CDR3 has 14 amino acids. V was pared by 5 bases and J by 2 bases, with 12 bases between. The sample holds one count of this clonotype. These data are also associated with another study on T cells expressing NK-cell markers.

The TCR was taken from a woman between 18 and 30 years old in good health. Material for sequencing was CD4+ T cells sorted from blood. The chain combines TRBV7-6 with TRBJ1-2, with a weak D call TRBD1 (5 bases). CDR3 sequence reads: CASSPGTSNYGYTF. In DNA, the CDR3 is TGTGCCAGCAGCCCCGGGACTTCGAACTATGGCTACACCTTC.